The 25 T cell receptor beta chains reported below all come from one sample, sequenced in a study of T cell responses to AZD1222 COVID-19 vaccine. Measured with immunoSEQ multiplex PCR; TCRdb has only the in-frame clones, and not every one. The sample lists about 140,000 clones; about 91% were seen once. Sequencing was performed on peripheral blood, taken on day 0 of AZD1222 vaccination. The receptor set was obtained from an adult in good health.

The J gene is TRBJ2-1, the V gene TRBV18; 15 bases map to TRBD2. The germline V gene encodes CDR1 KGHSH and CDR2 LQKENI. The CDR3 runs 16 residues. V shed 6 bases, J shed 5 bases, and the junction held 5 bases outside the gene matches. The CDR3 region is CASSPGLAGGNNEQFF. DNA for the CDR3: TGTGCCAGCTCTCCCGGACTAGCGGGGGGGAACAATGAGCAGTTCTTC.

CDR3 in DNA: TGTGCCAGCAGCAAGCCGGAAGGGACAGGCGAATTCCATGGCTACACCTTC. Amino acid sequence: CASSKPEGTGEFHGYTF. The rearrangement joins TRBV21-1 to TRBJ1-2; the table assigns TRBD1, which was not confirmed against the DNA. TRBV21-1 represents a pseudogene. This CDR3 is built from 17 residues.

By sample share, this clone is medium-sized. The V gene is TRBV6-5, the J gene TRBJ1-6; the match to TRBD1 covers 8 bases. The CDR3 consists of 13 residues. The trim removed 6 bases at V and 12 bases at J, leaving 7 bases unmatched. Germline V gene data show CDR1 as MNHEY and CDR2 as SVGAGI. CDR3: CASSSGTGGPLHF. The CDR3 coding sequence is TGTGCCAGCAGCAGCGGGACAGGAGGACCCCTCCACTTT.

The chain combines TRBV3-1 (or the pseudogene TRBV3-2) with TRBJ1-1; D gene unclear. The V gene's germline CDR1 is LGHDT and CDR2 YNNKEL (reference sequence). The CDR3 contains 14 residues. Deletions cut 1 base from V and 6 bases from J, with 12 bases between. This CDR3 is CASSQGSVGPEAFF. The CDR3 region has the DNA TGTGCCAGCAGCCAAGGGTCGGTTGGGCCTGAAGCTTTCTTT.

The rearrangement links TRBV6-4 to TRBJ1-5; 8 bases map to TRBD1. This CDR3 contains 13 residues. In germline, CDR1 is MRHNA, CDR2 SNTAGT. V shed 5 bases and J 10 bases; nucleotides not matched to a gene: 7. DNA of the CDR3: TGTGCCAGCAGTCAGGGGGCGGGATATCCCCAGCATTTT. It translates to CASSQGAGYPQHF.

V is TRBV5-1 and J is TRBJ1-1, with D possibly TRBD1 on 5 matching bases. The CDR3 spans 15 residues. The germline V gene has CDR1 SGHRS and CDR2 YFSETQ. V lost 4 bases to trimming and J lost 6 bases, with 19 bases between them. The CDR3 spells CASSQTGTSNAEAFF. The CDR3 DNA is TGCGCCAGCAGCCAGACCGGGACCTCAAATGCTGAAGCTTTCTTT.

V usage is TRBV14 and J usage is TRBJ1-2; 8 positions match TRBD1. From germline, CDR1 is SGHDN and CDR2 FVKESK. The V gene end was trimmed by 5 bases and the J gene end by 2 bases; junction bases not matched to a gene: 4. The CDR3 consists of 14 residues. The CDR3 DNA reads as TGTGCCAGCAGCTTTTACAGGGGGAACTATGGCTACACCTTC. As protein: CASSFYRGNYGYTF.

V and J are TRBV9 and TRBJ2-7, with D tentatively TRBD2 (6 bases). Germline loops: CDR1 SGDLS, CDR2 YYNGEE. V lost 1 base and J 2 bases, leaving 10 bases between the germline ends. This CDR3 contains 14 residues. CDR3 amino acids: CASSVTGSTYEQYF. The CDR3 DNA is TGTGCCAGCAGCGTAACCGGGAGTACCTACGAGCAGTACTTC.

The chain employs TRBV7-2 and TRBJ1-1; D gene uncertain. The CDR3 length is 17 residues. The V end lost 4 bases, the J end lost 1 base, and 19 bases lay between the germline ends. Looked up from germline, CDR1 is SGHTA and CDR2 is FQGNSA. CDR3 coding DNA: TGTGCCAGCAGCTCCATAGGAGGCATCGAGGGGAACACTGAAGCTTTCTTT. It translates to CASSSIGGIEGNTEAFF.

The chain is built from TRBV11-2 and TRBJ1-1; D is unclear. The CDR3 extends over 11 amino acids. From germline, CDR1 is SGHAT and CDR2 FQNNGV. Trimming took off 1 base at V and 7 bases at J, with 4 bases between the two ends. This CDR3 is CASSLGYEAFF. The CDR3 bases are TGTGCCAGCAGCTTAGGTTATGAAGCTTTCTTT.

CDR3: CASSFLGGGTPEQFF. The CDR3 DNA is TGTGCCAGCAGTTTTCTCGGCGGAGGGACCCCTGAGCAGTTCTTC. The V call is TRBV28, the J call TRBJ2-1, with D possibly TRBD2 on 6 matching bases. The CDR3 has 15 amino acids. Trimming left V 3 bases short and J 9 bases short, with 18 bases between. The germline V gene encodes CDR1 MDHEN and CDR2 SYDVKM.

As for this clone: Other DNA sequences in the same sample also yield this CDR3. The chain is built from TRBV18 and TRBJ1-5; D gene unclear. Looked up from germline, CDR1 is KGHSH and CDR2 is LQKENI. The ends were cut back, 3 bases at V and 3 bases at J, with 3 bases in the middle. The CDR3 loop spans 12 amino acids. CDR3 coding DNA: TGTGCCAGCTCACCGGACAATCAGCCCCAGCATTTT. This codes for CASSPDNQPQHF.

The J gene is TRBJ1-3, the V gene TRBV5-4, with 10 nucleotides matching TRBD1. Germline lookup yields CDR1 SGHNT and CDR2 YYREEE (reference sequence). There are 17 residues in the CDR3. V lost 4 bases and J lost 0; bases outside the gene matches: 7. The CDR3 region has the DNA TGTGCCAGCAGCAGCGGGACAGGGGATCACTCTGGAAACACCATATATTTT. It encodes CASSSGTGDHSGNTIYF.

CDR3 protein: CASSSSVAIADTQYF. CDR3 sequence (DNA): TGTGCCAGCAGCTCGTCAGTGGCTATCGCAGATACGCAGTATTTT. The rearrangement uses TRBV5-4 and TRBJ2-3, with D hard to call. CDR3 size: 15 residues. The V and J ends lost 3 bases and 4 bases respectively, with 15 bases between them. The V gene's germline CDR1 is SGHNT and CDR2 YYREEE (reference sequence).

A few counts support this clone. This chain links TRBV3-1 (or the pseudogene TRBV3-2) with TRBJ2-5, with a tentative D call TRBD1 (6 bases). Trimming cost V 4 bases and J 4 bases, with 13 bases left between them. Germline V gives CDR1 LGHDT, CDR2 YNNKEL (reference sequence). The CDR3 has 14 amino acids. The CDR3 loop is CASSLQRDTETQYF. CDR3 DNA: TGTGCCAGCAGCCTCCAACGGGACACAGAGACCCAGTACTTC.

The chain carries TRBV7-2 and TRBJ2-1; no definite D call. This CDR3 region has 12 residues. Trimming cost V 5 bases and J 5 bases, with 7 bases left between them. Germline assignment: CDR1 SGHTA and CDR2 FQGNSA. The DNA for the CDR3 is TGTGCCAGCAGCCCCCCCCACAATGAGCAGTTCTTC. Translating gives CASSPPHNEQFF.

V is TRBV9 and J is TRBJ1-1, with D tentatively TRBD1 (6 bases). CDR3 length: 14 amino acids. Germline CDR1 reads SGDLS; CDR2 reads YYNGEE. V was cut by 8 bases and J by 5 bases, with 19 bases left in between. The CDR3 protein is CASRGGLQGTEAFF. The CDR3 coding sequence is TGTGCCAGTAGAGGAGGACTCCAGGGGACTGAAGCTTTCTTT.

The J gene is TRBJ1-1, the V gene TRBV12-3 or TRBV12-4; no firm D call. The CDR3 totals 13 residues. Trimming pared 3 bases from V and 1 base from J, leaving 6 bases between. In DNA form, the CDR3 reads TGTGCCAGCAGTTTGAACAGGAACACTGAAGCTTTCTTT. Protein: CASSLNRNTEAFF.

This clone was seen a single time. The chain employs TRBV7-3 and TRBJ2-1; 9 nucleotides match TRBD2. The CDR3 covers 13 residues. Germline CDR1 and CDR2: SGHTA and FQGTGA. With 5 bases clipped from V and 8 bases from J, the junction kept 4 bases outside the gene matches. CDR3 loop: CASSEGLADEQFF. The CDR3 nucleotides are TGTGCCAGCAGCGAGGGACTAGCCGATGAGCAGTTCTTC.

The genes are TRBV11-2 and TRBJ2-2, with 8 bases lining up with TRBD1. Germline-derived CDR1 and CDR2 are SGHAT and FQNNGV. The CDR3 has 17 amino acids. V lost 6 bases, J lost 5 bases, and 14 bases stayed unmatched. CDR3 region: CASSFRRTGTETGELFF. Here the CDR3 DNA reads TGTGCCAGCAGTTTTAGGAGGACAGGGACAGAGACCGGGGAGCTGTTTTTT.

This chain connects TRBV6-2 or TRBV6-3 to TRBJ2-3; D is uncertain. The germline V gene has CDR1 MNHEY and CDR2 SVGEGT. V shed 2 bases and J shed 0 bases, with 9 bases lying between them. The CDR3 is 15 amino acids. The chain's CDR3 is CASSYLVTSTDTQYF. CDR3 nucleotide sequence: TGTGCCAGCAGTTACCTAGTTACTAGCACAGATACGCAGTATTTT.

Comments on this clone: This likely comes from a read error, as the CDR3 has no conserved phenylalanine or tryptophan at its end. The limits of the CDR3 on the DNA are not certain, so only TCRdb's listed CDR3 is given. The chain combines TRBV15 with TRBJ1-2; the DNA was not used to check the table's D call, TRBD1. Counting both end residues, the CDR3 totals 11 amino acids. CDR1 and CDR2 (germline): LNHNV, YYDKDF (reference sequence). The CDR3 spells CATSRWDRGID.

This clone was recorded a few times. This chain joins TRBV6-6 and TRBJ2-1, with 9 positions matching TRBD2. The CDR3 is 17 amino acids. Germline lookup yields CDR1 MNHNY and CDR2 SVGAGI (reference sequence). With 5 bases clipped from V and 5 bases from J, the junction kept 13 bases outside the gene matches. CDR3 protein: CASSPRRLAGYNNEQFF. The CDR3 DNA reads TGTGCCAGCAGTCCCCGTAGGCTAGCGGGATACAACAATGAGCAGTTCTTC.

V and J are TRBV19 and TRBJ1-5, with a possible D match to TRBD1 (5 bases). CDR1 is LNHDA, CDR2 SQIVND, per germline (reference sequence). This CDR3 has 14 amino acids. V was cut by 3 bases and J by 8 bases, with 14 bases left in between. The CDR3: CASSMGQGWEPQHF. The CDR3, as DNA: TGTGCCAGTAGTATGGGGCAGGGATGGGAGCCCCAGCATTTT. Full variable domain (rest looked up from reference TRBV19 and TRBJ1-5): DGGITQSPKYLFRKEGQNVTLSCEQNLNHDAMYWYRQDPGQGLRLIYYSQIVNDFQKGDIAEGYSVSREKKESFPLTVTSAQKNPTAFYLCASSMGQGWEPQHFGDGTRLSIL.

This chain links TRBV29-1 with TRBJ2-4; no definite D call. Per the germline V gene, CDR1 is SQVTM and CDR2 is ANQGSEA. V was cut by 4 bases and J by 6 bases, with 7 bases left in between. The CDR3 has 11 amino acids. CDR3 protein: CSVVYLNIQYF. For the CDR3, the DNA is TGCAGCGTTGTTTATCTAAACATTCAGTACTTC.